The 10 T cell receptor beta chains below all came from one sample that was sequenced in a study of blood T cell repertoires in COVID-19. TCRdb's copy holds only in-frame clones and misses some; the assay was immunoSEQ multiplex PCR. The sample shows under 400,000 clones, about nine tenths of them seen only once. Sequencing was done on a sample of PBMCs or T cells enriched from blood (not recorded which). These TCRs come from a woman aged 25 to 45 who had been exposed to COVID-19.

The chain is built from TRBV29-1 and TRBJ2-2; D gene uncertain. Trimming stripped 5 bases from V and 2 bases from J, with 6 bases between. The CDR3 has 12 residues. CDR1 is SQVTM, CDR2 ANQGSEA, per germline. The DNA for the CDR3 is TGCAGCGTTCCGAGAAACACCGGGGAGCTGTTTTTT. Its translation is CSVPRNTGELFF.

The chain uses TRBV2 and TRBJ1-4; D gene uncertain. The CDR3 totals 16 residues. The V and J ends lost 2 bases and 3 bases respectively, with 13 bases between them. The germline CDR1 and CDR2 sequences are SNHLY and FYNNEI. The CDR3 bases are TGTGCCAGCAGTGAAACGAGGGCGAAAGCTAATGAAAAACTGTTTTTT. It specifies CASSETRAKANEKLFF.

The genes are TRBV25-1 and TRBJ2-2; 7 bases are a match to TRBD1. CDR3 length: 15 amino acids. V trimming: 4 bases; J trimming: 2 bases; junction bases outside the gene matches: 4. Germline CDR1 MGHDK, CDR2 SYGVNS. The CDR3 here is CASSGYRGNTGELFF. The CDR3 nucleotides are TGTGCCAGCAGTGGGTACAGGGGCAACACCGGGGAGCTGTTTTTT.

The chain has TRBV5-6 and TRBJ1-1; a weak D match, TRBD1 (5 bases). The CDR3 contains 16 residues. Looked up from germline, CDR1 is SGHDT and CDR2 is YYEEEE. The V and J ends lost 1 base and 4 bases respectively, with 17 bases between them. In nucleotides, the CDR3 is TGTGCCAGCAGCTTGTATCGGTGGGGGGTGAGCACTGAAGCTTTCTTT. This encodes CASSLYRWGVSTEAFF.

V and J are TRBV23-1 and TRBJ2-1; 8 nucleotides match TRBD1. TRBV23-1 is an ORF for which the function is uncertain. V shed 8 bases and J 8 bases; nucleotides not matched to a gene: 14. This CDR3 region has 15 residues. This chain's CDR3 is CASSTEAGGIDEQFF. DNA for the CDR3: TGCGCCAGCTCAACAGAGGCAGGGGGCATTGATGAGCAGTTCTTC.

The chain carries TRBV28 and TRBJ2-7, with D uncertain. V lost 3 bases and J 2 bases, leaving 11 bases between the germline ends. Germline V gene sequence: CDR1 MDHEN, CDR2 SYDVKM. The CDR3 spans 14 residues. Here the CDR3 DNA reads TGTGCCAGCAGTTTCATTTACAGAACCTACGAGCAGTACTTC. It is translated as CASSFIYRTYEQYF.

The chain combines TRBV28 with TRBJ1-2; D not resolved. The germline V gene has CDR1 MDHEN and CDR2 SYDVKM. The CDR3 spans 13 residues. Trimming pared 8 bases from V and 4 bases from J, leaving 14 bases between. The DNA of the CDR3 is TGTGCCAGCGTGGCTCAGCGAAGCTATGGCTACACCTTC. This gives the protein CASVAQRSYGYTF.

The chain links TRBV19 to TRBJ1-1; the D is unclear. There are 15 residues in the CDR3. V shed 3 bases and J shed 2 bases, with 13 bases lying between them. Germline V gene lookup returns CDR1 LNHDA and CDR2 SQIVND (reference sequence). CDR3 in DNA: TGTGCCAGTAGTATGGGGAGGGCAGGCAACACTGAAGCTTTCTTT. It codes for CASSMGRAGNTEAFF.

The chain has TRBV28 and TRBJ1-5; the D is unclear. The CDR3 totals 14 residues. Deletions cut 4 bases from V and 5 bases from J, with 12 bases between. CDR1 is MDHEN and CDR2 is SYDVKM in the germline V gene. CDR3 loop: CASSSTWGDQPQHF. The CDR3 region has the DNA TGTGCCAGCAGTTCCACCTGGGGAGATCAGCCCCAGCATTTT.

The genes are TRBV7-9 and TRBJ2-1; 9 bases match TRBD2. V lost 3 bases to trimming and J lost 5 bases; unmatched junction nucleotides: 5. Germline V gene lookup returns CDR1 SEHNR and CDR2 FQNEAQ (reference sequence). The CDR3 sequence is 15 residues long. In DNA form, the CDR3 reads TGTGCCAGCAGCTTTTGGGCTAGCGGGGACAATGAGCAGTTCTTC. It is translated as CASSFWASGDNEQFF. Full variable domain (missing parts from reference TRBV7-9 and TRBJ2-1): DTGVSQNPRHKITKRGQNVTFRCDPISEHNRLYWYRQTLGQGPEFLTYFQNEAQLEKSRLLSDRFSAERPKGSFSTLEIQRTEQGDSAMYLCASSFWASGDNEQFFGPGTRLTVL.